The 21 T cell receptor beta chains listed next were all sequenced from one sample in a study of spatial heterogeneity in lung cancer. Sample time point: sample taken at primary tumor resection. Tumor, nontumor lung or frozen PBMC supplied whole RNA that was sequenced unsorted. TCRdb passed the 5' RACE reads through MiXCR, listing each CDR3 protein once. The repertoire holds approximately 90,000 distinct CDR3 sequences, with around 9% as singletons. This specimen consisted of PBMCs, obtained at surgery. Every receptor here comes from a male donor with early-stage non-small cell lung cancer.

This clonotype was recorded a few times. The chain is built from TRBV5-1 and TRBJ2-3, with a tentative D call TRBD2 (6 bases). Trimming pared 3 bases from V and 0 bases from J, leaving 8 bases between. Looked up from germline, CDR1 is SGHRS and CDR2 is YFSETQ. The CDR3 covers 14 residues. DNA of the CDR3: TGCGCCAGCAGCTGGGACTCCAGCACAGATACGCAGTATTTT. Its protein product is CASSWDSSTDTQYF.

This chain uses TRBV2 with TRBJ2-2; no reliable D call. Per germline, CDR1 SNHLY and CDR2 FYNNEI. The CDR3 has 14 residues. The ends were cut back, 3 bases at V and 0 bases at J, with 5 bases in the middle. The CDR3 reads CASSESSNTGELFF. The CDR3 nucleotides are TGTGCCAGCAGTGAGAGCTCGAACACCGGGGAGCTGTTTTTT.

Ten or more counts support this clonotype. CDR3 nucleotide sequence: TGTGCCAGCAGTCGTAGCGGGAGTCCTGAGACCCAGTACTTC. Residues: CASSRSGSPETQYF. The rearrangement links TRBV2 to TRBJ2-5, with 9 bases lining up with TRBD2. The length of the CDR3 is 14 residues. CDR1 and CDR2 from the germline V gene are SNHLY and FYNNEI. The V segment lost 5 bases and the J segment 5 bases; nucleotides outside the gene matches: 6.

The chain uses TRBV29-1 and TRBJ1-1, with a tentative D call TRBD1 (6 bases). Germline CDR1 is SQVTM and CDR2 is ANQGSEA. The CDR3 has 15 residues. V was shortened by 1 base and J by 4 bases, with 16 bases between the two germline ends. In nucleotides, the CDR3 is TGCAGCGTTGAAGGCGGGGGGCGCACGGGCACTGAAGCTTTCTTT. Amino acid sequence: CSVEGGGRTGTEAFF.

The CDR3: CASSYSKGQGYTF. The CDR3 DNA is TGTGCCAGCAGTTACTCGAAAGGGCAAGGCTACACCTTC. The chain joins TRBV6-2 or TRBV6-3 to TRBJ1-2, with D unclear. Trimming stripped 0 bases from V and 8 bases from J, with 10 bases between. The germline V gene has CDR1 MNHEY and CDR2 SVGEGT. This CDR3 comprises 13 residues.

Many counts were recorded for this clonotype. V and J are TRBV28 and TRBJ1-2, with no clear D. The V end was cut by 2 bases, the J end by 4 bases, with 5 bases between. Germline assignment: CDR1 MDHEN and CDR2 SYDVKM. The length of the CDR3 is 12 residues. In nucleotides, the CDR3 is TGTGCCAGCAGTTTAGAGGGCTATGGCTACACCTTC. This codes for CASSLEGYGYTF.

This clonotype has only a few counts. V usage is TRBV7-2 and J usage is TRBJ2-1, with D tentatively TRBD2 (6 bases). The CDR3 consists of 16 residues. The germline V and J ends were trimmed by 1 base and 0 bases, with 10 bases remaining between them. CDR1 is SGHTA, CDR2 FQGNSA, per germline. The CDR3 loop reads CASSLDGGSSYNEQFF. DNA of the CDR3: TGTGCCAGCAGCTTAGATGGAGGGAGCTCCTACAATGAGCAGTTCTTC.

This clonotype was seen ten or more times. This chain uses TRBV28 with TRBJ2-1; 15 bases line up with TRBD2. Unmatched junction bases numbered 6, after V lost 7 bases and J lost 2 bases. This CDR3 has 17 residues. Germline CDR1 reads MDHEN; CDR2 reads SYDVKM. CDR3 sequence (DNA): TGTGCCAGCAAGGGACTAGCGGGAGGCGGGACCTACAATGAGCAGTTCTTC. This codes for CASKGLAGGGTYNEQFF.

This clonotype was seen many times. J is TRBJ2-7 and V is TRBV20-1; 9 bases map to TRBD2. V shed 5 bases and J 0 bases; nucleotides not matched to a gene: 5. Per germline, CDR1 DFQATT and CDR2 SNEGSKA (reference sequence). This CDR3 is 14 amino acids long. The CDR3 protein is CSAQREASSYEQYF. As DNA, the CDR3 is TGCAGTGCTCAGCGGGAGGCCAGCTCCTACGAGCAGTACTTC.

The rearrangement joins TRBV29-1 to TRBJ1-5, with D possibly matching TRBD1 (6 bases). CDR3 length equals 12 residues. Trimming stripped 7 bases from V and 3 bases from J, with 10 bases between. Germline CDR1 reads SQVTM; CDR2 reads ANQGSEA. CDR3 residues: CSAGTPNQPQHF. Here the CDR3 DNA reads TGCAGCGCCGGGACACCCAATCAGCCCCAGCATTTT.

The V and J genes are TRBV10-1 and TRBJ2-4, with D tentatively TRBD1 (5 bases). The CDR3 is 16 amino acids. Per the germline V gene, CDR1 is WNHNN and CDR2 is SYGVQD (reference sequence). V was shortened by 0 bases and J by 3 bases, with 12 bases between the two germline ends. The CDR3 nucleotides read TGCGCCAGCAGTGAGTCCAGGGTGTTAGGCAAAAACATTCAGTACTTC. Translation gives CASSESRVLGKNIQYF.

Many counts were recorded for this clonotype. The chain joins TRBV28 to TRBJ1-5; D call uncertain. V dropped 3 bases and J dropped 2 bases, with 5 bases sitting between them. Germline CDR1 reads MDHEN; CDR2 reads SYDVKM. The CDR3 is 13 amino acids. As DNA, the CDR3 is TGTGCCAGCAGTTTGACGCGCAATCAGCCCCAGCATTTT. Translation gives CASSLTRNQPQHF.

This rearrangement joins TRBV7-9 to TRBJ2-5; 8 bases agree with TRBD2. After removal of 3 bases from V and 3 bases from J, the junction contained 12 bases not matched to a gene. Germline CDR1 SEHNR, CDR2 FQNEAQ (reference sequence). CDR3 length equals 17 residues. CDR3 nucleotides: TGTGCCAGCAGCTTGGGCAGCCCGGGACTAGTGGAAGAGACCCAGTACTTC. Amino acid sequence: CASSLGSPGLVEETQYF. The full variable domain, its missing parts supplied by reference TRBV7-9 and TRBJ2-5, is DTGVSQNPRHKITKRGQNVTFRCDPISEHNRLYWYRQTLGQGPEFLTYFQNEAQLEKSRLLSDRFSAERPKGSFSTLEIQRTEQGDSAMYLCASSLGSPGLVEETQYFGPGTRLLVL.

In this sample, this clonotype turned up a few times. J is TRBJ2-1 and V is TRBV2; no reliable D call. In germline, CDR1 is SNHLY, CDR2 FYNNEI. Trimming took off 8 bases at V and 4 bases at J, with 9 bases between the two ends. This CDR3 is 12 amino acids long. The CDR3 coding sequence is TGTGCCAGCCGAGACTCATACAATGAGCAGTTCTTC. It codes for CASRDSYNEQFF.

This clonotype was observed many times. This chain joins TRBV20-1 and TRBJ1-2; D gene ambiguous. Trimming removed 3 bases from V and 4 bases from J, with 18 bases in between. This CDR3 contains 15 residues. CDR1 DFQATT and CDR2 SNEGSKA come from the germline V gene (reference sequence). The CDR3 sequence is CSARDLTRFSYGYTF. The CDR3 nucleotides are TGCAGTGCTAGGGATTTGACAAGGTTTTCCTATGGCTACACCTTC.

The V and J genes are TRBV18 and TRBJ2-3; no clear D gene. V dropped 3 bases and J dropped 0 bases, with 4 bases sitting between them. The CDR3 extends over 13 amino acids. Germline CDR1 and CDR2: KGHSH and LQKENI. This CDR3 is CASSPSSTDTQYF. The CDR3 DNA is TGTGCCAGCTCACCGAGTAGCACAGATACGCAGTATTTT.

Many counts were recorded for this clonotype. The gene calls are TRBV4-1 and TRBJ2-7; D unresolved. Germline loops: CDR1 MGHRA, CDR2 YSYEKL. Trimming left V 0 bases short and J 0 bases short, with 12 bases between. The CDR3 consists of 16 residues. This CDR3 reads CASSQEYGASSYEQYF. The CDR3 DNA reads as TGCGCCAGCAGCCAAGAGTACGGCGCCAGCTCCTACGAGCAGTACTTC.

V and J are TRBV6-2 or TRBV6-3 and TRBJ2-1; D is possibly TRBD1 (5 bases). The CDR3 is 13 amino acids. Per the germline V gene, CDR1 is MNHEY and CDR2 is SVGEGT. With 2 bases removed from V and 5 bases from J, the gap between germline ends came to 7 bases. In DNA, the CDR3 is TGTGCCAGCAGTTACCGACAGAACAATGAGCAGTTCTTC. Protein sequence: CASSYRQNNEQFF.

Ten or more counts support this clonotype. The chain is built from TRBV5-1 and TRBJ2-2; 8 bases match TRBD1. Losses at the gene ends were 1 base for V and 7 bases for J; bases not matched to a gene: 3. The CDR3 contains 14 residues. Germline values: CDR1 SGHRS, CDR2 YFSETQ. The chain's CDR3 is CASSLTGGNGELFF. CDR3 in DNA: TGCGCCAGCAGCTTGACAGGGGGAAACGGGGAGCTGTTTTTT.

The table lists this clonotype with a few counts. V usage is TRBV4-1 and J usage is TRBJ2-3, with TRBD1 matching over 8 bases. Germline V gives CDR1 MGHRA, CDR2 YSYEKL. The CDR3 runs to 15 residues. The J segment lost 0 bases and the V segment lost 4 bases, leaving 3 bases of the junction unmatched. As DNA, the CDR3 is TGCGCCAGCAGCCCAGGGACAGGTAGCACAGATACGCAGTATTTT. Protein sequence: CASSPGTGSTDTQYF.

This clonotype has at least ten counts. The gene calls are TRBV5-1 and TRBJ1-1, with 8 nucleotides matching TRBD1. J lost 6 bases, V lost 4 bases, and 11 bases had no gene match. Germline CDR1 and CDR2: SGHRS and YFSETQ. The CDR3 covers 15 residues. CDR3 coding DNA: TGCGCCAGCAGCCAGGCGGACAGGGTAGACCCTGAAGCTTTCTTT. This translates into CASSQADRVDPEAFF. The full variable domain, completed using reference TRBV5-1 and TRBJ1-1, is KAGVTQTPRYLIKTRGQQVTLSCSPISGHRSVSWYQQTPGQGLQFLFEYFSETQRNKGNFPGRFSGRQFSNSRSEMNVSTLELGDSALYLCASSQADRVDPEAFFGQGTRLTVV.